The 6 T cell receptor beta chains below all came from one sample that was sequenced in a study of shared clonotypes between healthy human individuals (dated by TCRdb to about 2020). Library preparation was by the immunoSEQ multiplex PCR assay. TCRdb stores this immuneACCESS table with in-frame sequences only. Part of the clones is absent; in the studies checked, under half of the shortfall reflects unresolved V genes, and no reason is known for the rest. The sample yields approximately 470,000 clones; about 72% were counted once. The ten largest clones represent about 11% of the sample. Sequences were obtained from PBMCs. The receptors were gathered from a woman aged 40-49 years in good health. Some clones in this sample may be carry-over from other donors' samples.

The gene calls are TRBV18 and TRBJ2-4, with D perhaps TRBD2 (6 bases). The germline gives CDR1 KGHSH, CDR2 LQKENI. The V end lost 3 bases, the J end lost 0 bases, and 12 bases lay between the germline ends. CDR3 length: 16 residues. DNA for the CDR3: TGTGCCAGCTCACCGGGAGGACCCCTAGCCAAAAACATTCAGTACTTC. This gives the protein CASSPGGPLAKNIQYF.

This clone was counted a few times. The chain carries TRBV7-3 and TRBJ2-4; 9 positions agree with TRBD1. CDR1 SGHTA and CDR2 FQGTGA come from the germline V gene. The length of the CDR3 is 14 residues. J lost 8 bases, V lost 6 bases, and 8 bases had no gene match. The CDR3 reads CASSLGGQGDIQYF. The CDR3 nucleotides are TGTGCCAGCAGTCTAGGGGGACAGGGTGACATTCAGTACTTC.

This chain joins TRBV14 and TRBJ1-2; no clear D. V was trimmed by 1 base and J by 4 bases, leaving 13 bases between them. CDR1 and CDR2 from the germline V gene are SGHDN and FVKESK. The CDR3 covers 15 residues. CDR3 protein: CASSQVYRGLYGYTF. The DNA for the CDR3 is TGTGCCAGCAGCCAAGTTTACCGGGGTCTCTATGGCTACACCTTC.

This sequence joins TRBV11-2 and TRBJ2-6; 7 bases match TRBD2. Germline V gene lookup returns CDR1 SGHAT and CDR2 FQNNGV. This CDR3 contains 16 residues. V dropped 6 bases and J dropped 0; count of bases not matched to a gene: 5. In DNA, the CDR3 is TGTGCCAGCAGATCAGCGGGGTACTCTGGGGCCAACGTCCTGACTTTC. Translating it yields CASRSAGYSGANVLTF.

The rearrangement uses TRBV18 and TRBJ1-5; unclear D gene. The CDR3 length is 14 residues. Between the trimmed V and J ends, which lost 1 base and 0 bases, there was a span of 4 bases. The germline CDR1 and CDR2 sequences are KGHSH and LQKENI. CDR3 coding DNA: TGTGCCAGCTCACCACTTAATAGCAATCAGCCCCAGCATTTT. It translates to CASSPLNSNQPQHF.

J is TRBJ2-7 and V is TRBV6-4, with TRBD2 matching over 11 bases. The trim removed 7 bases at V and 3 bases at J, leaving 5 bases unmatched. This CDR3 has 14 residues. Germline V lookup: CDR1 MRHNA, CDR2 SNTAGT. In nucleotides, the CDR3 is TGTGCCAGCAATGGGACTAGCGGTCTCTACGAGCAGTACTTC. It is translated as CASNGTSGLYEQYF.